This T cell receptor beta chain appears in the sequencing data of a study of control samples from healthy donors and cancer patients. Assay: immunoSEQ multiplex PCR; the TCRdb copy retains only in-frame clones and omits some. The sample includes approximately 220,000 clones, roughly 94% of them seen just once. The TCR was taken from a man aged 45-65 years in good health. The sequencing sample was made of blood.

The CDR3 region has the DNA TGCGCCAGCAGCTTAGGACGGACGGGAAACACCATATATTTT. It yields the protein CASSLGRTGNTIYF. The chain employs TRBV5-1 and TRBJ1-3; D call uncertain. Germline loops: CDR1 SGHRS, CDR2 YFSETQ. The V gene lost 2 bases and the J gene lost 4 bases, with 10 bases spanning the gap. The CDR3 consists of 14 residues.